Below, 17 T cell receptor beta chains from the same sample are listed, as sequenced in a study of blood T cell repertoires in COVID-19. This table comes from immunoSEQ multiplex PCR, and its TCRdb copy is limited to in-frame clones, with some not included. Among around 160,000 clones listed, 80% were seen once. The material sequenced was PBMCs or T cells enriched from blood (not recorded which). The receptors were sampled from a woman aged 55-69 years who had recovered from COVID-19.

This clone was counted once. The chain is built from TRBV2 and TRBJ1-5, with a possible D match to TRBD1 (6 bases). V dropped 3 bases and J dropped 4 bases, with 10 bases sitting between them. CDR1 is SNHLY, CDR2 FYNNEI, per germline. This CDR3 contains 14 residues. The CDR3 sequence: CASSEYGTNQPQHF. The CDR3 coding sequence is TGTGCCAGCAGTGAGTACGGGACAAATCAGCCCCAGCATTTT.

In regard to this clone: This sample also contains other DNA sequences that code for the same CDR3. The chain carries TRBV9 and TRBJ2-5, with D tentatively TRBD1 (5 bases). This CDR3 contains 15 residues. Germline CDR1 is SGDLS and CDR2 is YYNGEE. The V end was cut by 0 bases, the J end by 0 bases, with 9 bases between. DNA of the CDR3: TGTGCCAGCAGCGTAGGCCAGGGTTACCAAGAGACCCAGTACTTC. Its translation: CASSVGQGYQETQYF. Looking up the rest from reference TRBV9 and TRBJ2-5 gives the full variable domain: DSGVTQTPKHLITATGQRVTLRCSPRSGDLSVYWYQQSLDQGLQFLIQYYNGEERAKGNILERFSAQQFPDLHSELNLSSLELGDSALYFCASSVGQGYQETQYFGPGTRLLVL.

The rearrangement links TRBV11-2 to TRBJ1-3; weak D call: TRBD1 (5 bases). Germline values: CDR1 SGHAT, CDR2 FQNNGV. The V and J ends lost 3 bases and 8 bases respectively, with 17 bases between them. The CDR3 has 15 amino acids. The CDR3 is CASSLPRAGGDTIYF. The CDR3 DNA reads TGTGCCAGCAGCTTGCCTCGAGCCGGGGGAGACACCATATATTTT.

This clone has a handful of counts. In DNA form, the CDR3 reads TGTGCCAGCGAGGGTCAGTACAATGAGCAGTTCTTC. Encoded protein: CASEGQYNEQFF. This sequence joins TRBV12-3 or TRBV12-4 and TRBJ2-1; TRBD2 might be the D (5 bases). This CDR3 is built from 12 residues. V was cut by 8 bases and J by 4 bases, with 9 bases left in between.

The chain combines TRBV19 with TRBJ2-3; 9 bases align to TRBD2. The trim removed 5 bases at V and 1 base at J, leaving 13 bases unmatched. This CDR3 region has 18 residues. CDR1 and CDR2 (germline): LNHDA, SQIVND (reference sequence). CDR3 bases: TGTGCCAGTAGTTCCCGCCAAGCTAGCGGGGAGCGCACAGATACGCAGTATTTT. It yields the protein CASSSRQASGERTDTQYF.

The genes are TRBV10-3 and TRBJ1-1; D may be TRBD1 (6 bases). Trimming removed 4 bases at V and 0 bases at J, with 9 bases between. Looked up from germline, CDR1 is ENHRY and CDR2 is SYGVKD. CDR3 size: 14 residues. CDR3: CAISVTGMNTEAFF. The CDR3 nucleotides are TGTGCCATCAGTGTTACAGGGATGAACACTGAAGCTTTCTTT.

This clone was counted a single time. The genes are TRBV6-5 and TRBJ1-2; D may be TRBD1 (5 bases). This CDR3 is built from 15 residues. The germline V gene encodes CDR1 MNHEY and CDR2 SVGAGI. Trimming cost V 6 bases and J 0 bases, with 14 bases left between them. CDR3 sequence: CASSALLTANYGYTF. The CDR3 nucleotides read TGTGCCAGCAGCGCTCTTTTGACAGCTAACTATGGCTACACCTTC.

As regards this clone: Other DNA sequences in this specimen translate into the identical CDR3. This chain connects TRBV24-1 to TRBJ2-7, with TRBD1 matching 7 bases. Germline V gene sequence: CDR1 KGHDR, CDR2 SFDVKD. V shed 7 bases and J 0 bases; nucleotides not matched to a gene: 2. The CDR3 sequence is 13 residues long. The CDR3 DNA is TGTGCCACCAGGGACAGGAGCTCCTACGAGCAGTACTTC. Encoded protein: CATRDRSSYEQYF.

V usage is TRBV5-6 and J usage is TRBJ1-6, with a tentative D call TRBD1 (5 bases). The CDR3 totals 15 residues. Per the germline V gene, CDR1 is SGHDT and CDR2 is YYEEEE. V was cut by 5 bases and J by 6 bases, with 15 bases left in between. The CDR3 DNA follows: TGTGCCAGCAGATCAACCGGGACTCTTAATTCACCCCTCCACTTT. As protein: CASRSTGTLNSPLHF.

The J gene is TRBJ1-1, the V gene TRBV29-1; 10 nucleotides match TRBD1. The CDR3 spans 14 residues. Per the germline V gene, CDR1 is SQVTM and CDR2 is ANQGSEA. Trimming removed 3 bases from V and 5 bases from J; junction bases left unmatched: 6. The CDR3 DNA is TGCAGCGTTGACGGGGACAGGGGAGGAACTGAAGCTTTCTTT. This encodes CSVDGDRGGTEAFF.

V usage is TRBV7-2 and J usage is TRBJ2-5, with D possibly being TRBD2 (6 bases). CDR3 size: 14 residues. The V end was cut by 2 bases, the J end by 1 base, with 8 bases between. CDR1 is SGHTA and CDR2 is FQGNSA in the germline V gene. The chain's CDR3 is CASSLTGGQETQYF. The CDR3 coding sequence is TGTGCCAGCAGCTTAACCGGGGGCCAAGAGACCCAGTACTTC.

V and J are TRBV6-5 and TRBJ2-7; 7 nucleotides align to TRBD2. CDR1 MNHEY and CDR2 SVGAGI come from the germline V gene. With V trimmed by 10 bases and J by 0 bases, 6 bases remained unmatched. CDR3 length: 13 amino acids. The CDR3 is CAIWGGTSYEQYF. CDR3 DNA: TGTGCCATCTGGGGGGGAACCTCCTACGAGCAGTACTTC.

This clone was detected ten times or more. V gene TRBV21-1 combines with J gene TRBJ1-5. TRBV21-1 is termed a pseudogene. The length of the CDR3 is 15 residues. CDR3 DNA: TGTGCCAGCAGCAAAGGGGGGGACCCTAGACAGCCCCAGCATTTT. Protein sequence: CASSKGGDPRQPQHF.

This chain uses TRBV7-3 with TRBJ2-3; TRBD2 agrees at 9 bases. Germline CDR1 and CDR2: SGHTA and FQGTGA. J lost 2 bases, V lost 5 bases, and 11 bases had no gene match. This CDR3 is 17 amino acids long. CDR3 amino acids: CASSPRLAGQFTDTQYF. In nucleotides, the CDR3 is TGTGCCAGCAGCCCCCGCCTAGCGGGGCAATTCACAGATACGCAGTATTTT.

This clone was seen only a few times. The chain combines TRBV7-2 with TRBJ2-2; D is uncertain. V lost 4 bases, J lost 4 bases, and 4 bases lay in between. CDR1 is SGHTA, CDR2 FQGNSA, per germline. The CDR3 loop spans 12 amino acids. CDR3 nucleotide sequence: TGTGCCAGCAGCTCGGGCACCGGGGAGCTGTTTTTT. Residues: CASSSGTGELFF.

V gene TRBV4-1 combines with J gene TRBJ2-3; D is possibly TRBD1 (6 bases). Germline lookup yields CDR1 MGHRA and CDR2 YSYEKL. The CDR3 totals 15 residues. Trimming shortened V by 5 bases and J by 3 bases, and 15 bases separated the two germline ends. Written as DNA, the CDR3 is TGCGCCAGCAGCGAAGGGCCAGGGGAGACAGATACGCAGTATTTT. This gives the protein CASSEGPGETDTQYF.

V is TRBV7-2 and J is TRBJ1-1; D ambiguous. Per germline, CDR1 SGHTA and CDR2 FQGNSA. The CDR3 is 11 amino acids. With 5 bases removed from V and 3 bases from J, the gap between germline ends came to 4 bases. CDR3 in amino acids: CASSPYTEAFF. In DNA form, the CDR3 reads TGTGCCAGCAGCCCGTACACTGAAGCTTTCTTT.